The following is a T cell receptor (beta chain) sequence with its context. The antigen is unknown. This specimen belongs to a study of shared clonotypes between healthy human individuals. Libraries were prepared by immunoSEQ multiplex PCR; TCRdb keeps only in-frame clonotypes and omits some of them. The top ten clones hold about 0.39% of a sample with a few million clones, over 85% of them seen once. Study-level points and caveats: Roughly 4.6% of naive CD4 clonotypes were common to several donors. Larger estimated richness was generally seen in naive subsets than in memory subsets.

The clonotype was recovered from a man aged 18-30 years in good health. Some clones in this sample may be carry-over from other donors' samples. The source material was naive CD4+ T cells from PBMCs. Noted subset: CD45RA+ positively selected.

The CDR3 spells CASSLIDAEGEKLFF. In DNA form, the CDR3 reads TGTGCCAGCAGTTTAATCGACGCGGAGGGTGAAAAACTGTTTTTT. The chain couples TRBV28 to TRBJ1-4; D gene uncertain. Trimming removed 2 bases from V and 7 bases from J, with 14 bases in between. Germline CDR1 and CDR2: MDHEN and SYDVKM. This CDR3 has 15 amino acids.